Listed below are T cell receptor beta chains from one sample, sequenced in a study of blood T cell repertoires in COVID-19. Libraries were prepared by immunoSEQ multiplex PCR; TCRdb keeps only in-frame clonotypes and omits some of them. The sample lists about 82,000 clones; around 89% were seen once. Sequencing was done on a sample of PBMCs or T cells enriched from blood (not recorded which). The source is a woman in her forties or fifties with acute COVID-19. Both conserved end residues are part of each CDR3. Fields, in order: D gene, J gene, clone size, V gene, CDR3 DNA, CDR3 protein. A D gene is named only where the DNA matches it firmly. Where a row states a size, it is once, few, many or the class of an expanded clone; other rows omit it.

>TRBD2|TRBJ2-7|.|TRBV9
TGTGCCAGCAGCGTAGGACTAGCAGGGGAGCAGTACTTC
CASSVGLAGEQYF
>.|TRBJ1-1|.|TRBV10-3
TGTGCCATCAGTGAGTCGCAGGGCAGCACTGAAGCTTTCTTT
CAISESQGSTEAFF
>TRBD2|TRBJ2-5|.|TRBV28
TGTGCCAGCAGTTTAGGGACGGGAGGAGAGACCCAGTACTTC
CASSLGTGGETQYF
>TRBD1|TRBJ1-2|.|TRBV27
TGTGCCACTTCACGCACGACAGGGGGCTATGGCTACACCTTC
CATSRTTGGYGYTF
>TRBD2|TRBJ2-2|.|TRBV5-4
TGTGCCAGCAGTCCTCGACTAGCGGGAGGGAACACCGGGGAGCTGTTTTTT
CASSPRLAGGNTGELFF
>.|TRBJ1-1|.|TRBV6-2/TRBV6-3
TGTGCCAGCAGTTCCCCGAACTATGCCGGGAGGTTCAGTGAAGCTTTCTTT
CASSSPNYAGRFSEAFF
>.|TRBJ1-2|.|TRBV3-1/TRBV3-2
TGTGCCAGCAGCCAAGTGCCGAGTGGCTATGGCTACACCTTC
CASSQVPSGYGYTF
>.|TRBJ2-7|.|TRBV11-2
TGTGCCAGCAGCTTAGATGGAGGGCGGTTCTCCTACGAGCAGTACTTC
CASSLDGGRFSYEQYF
>TRBD1|TRBJ2-7|many|TRBV3-1/TRBV3-2
TGTGCCAGCAGCTCCCAAGACAGGGGAAACCTATACGAGCAGTACTTC
CASSSQDRGNLYEQYF
>TRBD1|TRBJ1-5|.|TRBV4-1
TGCGCCAGCAGCCAGGGACAGGGAATATATCAGCCCCAGCATTTT
CASSQGQGIYQPQHF
>TRBD1|TRBJ1-1|.|TRBV7-9
TGTGCCAGCAGCTTAGAGGGACAGGGGACTGAAGCTTTCTTT
CASSLEGQGTEAFF
>TRBD1|TRBJ1-2|.|TRBV2
TGTGCCAGCAGTTGGGGACAGGGAAACTATGGCTACACCTTC
CASSWGQGNYGYTF
>TRBD1|TRBJ2-2|.|TRBV7-9
TGTGCCAGCGGCAAACCGGGACAGGGTTCGACCGGGGAGCTGTTTTTT
CASGKPGQGSTGELFF
>TRBD2|TRBJ2-7|.|TRBV2
TGTGCCAGCAGCCGGGAGGGGGGGATAAGCTCCTACGAGCAGTACTTC
CASSREGGISSYEQYF
>TRBD1|TRBJ2-7|.|TRBV2
TGTGCCAGTGGGACAGGGTTGGGGCAGTACTTC
CASGTGLGQYF
>TRBD2|TRBJ2-3|.|TRBV18
TGTGCCAGCTCAGCGATTCCGGGACTAGCGGGAGATACGCAGTATTTT
CASSAIPGLAGDTQYF
>.|TRBJ2-3|.|TRBV30
TGTGCCTGGGACCGAAAACCAGACACAGATACGCAGTATTTT
CAWDRKPDTDTQYF
>TRBD1|TRBJ1-6|few|TRBV7-2
TGTGCCAGCAGCTTAAACCGGGACAGGGCGGTTTCACCCCTCCACTTT
CASSLNRDRAVSPLHF
>TRBD1|TRBJ1-1|.|TRBV7-8
TGTGCCAGCAGCTTAGGGGGCAGGGGGCGGAGGACTGAAGCTTTCTTT
CASSLGGRGRRTEAFF
>.|TRBJ1-2|.|TRBV6-5
TGTGCCAGCAGTTACTCGATCGGCTATGGCTACACCTTC
CASSYSIGYGYTF
>.|TRBJ2-7|.|TRBV7-8
TGTGCCAGCAGCTTCAACAGGGTTGATTACGAGCAGTACTTC
CASSFNRVDYEQYF
>TRBD1|TRBJ1-2|.|TRBV30
TGTGCCTGGACCCTGGACAGGGGTGCTAACTATGGCTACACCTTC
CAWTLDRGANYGYTF